What follows are 29 T cell receptor beta chains derived from one specimen sequenced in a study of blood T cell repertoires in COVID-19. Produced via immunoSEQ multiplex PCR; TCRdb's table is partial and in-frame only. The profile shows hundreds of thousands of clones, about 83% of them singletons. Material: peripheral blood. These receptors all stem from a woman in her forties with active or convalescent COVID-19.

V gene TRBV9 combines with J gene TRBJ2-1; 13 bases align to TRBD2. After removal of 7 bases from V and 5 bases from J, the junction contained 0 bases not matched to a gene. The CDR3 totals 13 residues. The germline V gene has CDR1 SGDLS and CDR2 YYNGEE. CDR3 loop: CASGTSGDNEQFF. CDR3 sequence (DNA): TGTGCCAGCGGGACTAGCGGGGACAATGAGCAGTTCTTC.

The chain recombines TRBV20-1 with TRBJ2-7, with no clear D. Germline V lookup: CDR1 DFQATT, CDR2 SNEGSKA (reference sequence). This CDR3 has 13 residues. V was pared by 3 bases and J by 6 bases, with 15 bases between. Here the CDR3 DNA reads TGCAGTGCTAGTGTCGGTCAACTACGCGAGCAGTACTTC. It is translated as CSASVGQLREQYF.

The V and J genes are TRBV24-1 and TRBJ2-2; tentative D call: TRBD2 (5 bases). The CDR3 covers 19 residues. The V gene lost 0 bases and the J gene lost 1 base, with 17 bases spanning the gap. Germline CDR1 KGHDR, CDR2 SFDVKD. The CDR3 spells CATSDLRTGGYGNTGELFF. In DNA, the CDR3 is TGTGCCACCAGTGATTTGCGAACGGGCGGGTATGGGAACACCGGGGAGCTGTTTTTT.

The CDR3 loop is CASSRAASGLTNTGELFF. CDR3 nucleotide sequence: TGTGCCAGCAGCCGGGCCGCTTCGGGACTAACGAACACCGGGGAGCTGTTTTTT. The V gene is TRBV3-1 (or the pseudogene TRBV3-2), the J gene TRBJ2-2; 7 bases agree with TRBD2. This CDR3 has 18 residues. V lost 4 bases, J lost 0 bases, and 11 bases stayed unmatched. CDR1 and CDR2 (germline): LGHDT, YNNKEL (reference sequence).

The J gene is TRBJ2-1, the V gene TRBV7-6, with a tentative D call TRBD2 (5 bases). Trimming removed 3 bases from V and 4 bases from J, with 10 bases in between. Germline V gene lookup returns CDR1 SGHVS and CDR2 FNYEAQ. CDR3 length: 14 residues. CDR3 amino acids: CASSFGGYYNEQFF. The CDR3 DNA reads TGTGCCAGCAGCTTCGGCGGGTATTACAATGAGCAGTTCTTC.

This clone has a handful of counts. V usage is TRBV5-1 and J usage is TRBJ2-7, with 12 bases aligning to TRBD2. The CDR3 is made up of 14 amino acids. Germline CDR1 reads SGHRS; CDR2 reads YFSETQ. Germline trimming cut 1 base from V and 6 bases from J; bases unmatched to any gene: 2. The CDR3 here is CASSLLAGGPEQYF. The CDR3 nucleotides read TGCGCCAGCAGCTTGCTAGCGGGGGGGCCCGAGCAGTACTTC.

The J gene is TRBJ1-1, the V gene TRBV3-1 (or the pseudogene TRBV3-2); no clear D gene. CDR1 is LGHDT, CDR2 YNNKEL, per germline (reference sequence). This CDR3 has 12 residues. V was clipped by 2 bases and J by 7 bases, with 8 bases between them. The CDR3 sequence is CASSQPHGEAFF. The CDR3 DNA sequence: TGTGCCAGCAGCCAACCCCACGGTGAAGCTTTCTTT.

This chain connects TRBV4-3 to TRBJ2-7; the match to TRBD1 covers 7 bases. Trimming at V came to 5 bases and at J to 2 bases, leaving 12 bases not matched to a gene. Germline values: CDR1 LGHNA, CDR2 YSLEER. The CDR3 totals 16 residues. CDR3 coding DNA: TGCGCCAGCAGCGAACAACAGGGGTTTGGGACCTACGAGCAGTACTTC. This codes for CASSEQQGFGTYEQYF.

The chain joins TRBV30 to TRBJ1-2; D is uncertain. The CDR3 contains 12 residues. Trimming shortened V by 4 bases and J by 6 bases, and 12 bases separated the two germline ends. Looked up from germline, CDR1 is GTSNPN and CDR2 is SVGIG (reference sequence). CDR3 sequence reads: CAWKLGWDGYTF. The CDR3, as DNA: TGTGCCTGGAAGCTAGGTTGGGATGGCTACACCTTC.

The chain is built from TRBV24-1 and TRBJ2-5; 10 nucleotides align to TRBD1. Germline CDR1 KGHDR, CDR2 SFDVKD. This CDR3 has 15 residues. V gave up 2 bases and J gave up 5 bases; unmatched junction bases: 4. CDR3 DNA: TGTGCCACCAGTGATTCCCGGACAGGGGGGGAGACCCAGTACTTC. It is translated as CATSDSRTGGETQYF.

This clone came up once. The chain combines TRBV7-8 with TRBJ2-1; 13 positions agree with TRBD2. This CDR3 has 15 residues. Germline CDR1 and CDR2: SGHVS and FQNEAQ. The trim removed 5 bases at V and 9 bases at J, leaving 7 bases unmatched. The CDR3 sequence: CASSVGLAGDGEQFF. The CDR3, as DNA: TGTGCCAGCAGCGTAGGACTAGCGGGAGATGGTGAGCAGTTCTTC.

This chain joins TRBV28 and TRBJ1-1; 11 bases line up with TRBD1. The CDR3 is 12 residues long. Losses at the gene ends were 8 bases for V and 11 bases for J; bases not matched to a gene: 7. CDR1 is MDHEN and CDR2 is SYDVKM in the germline V gene. The CDR3 DNA is TGTGCCAGCGGGACAGGGGGTTCAATGGCTTTCTTT. Its protein is CASGTGGSMAFF.

The rearrangement joins TRBV12-3 or TRBV12-4 to TRBJ1-2, with D tentatively TRBD1 (6 bases). The CDR3 covers 13 residues. V was pared by 6 bases and J by 4 bases, with 12 bases between. The CDR3 region is CASSPDRTYGYTF. CDR3 DNA: TGTGCCAGCAGCCCTGACAGGACCTATGGCTACACCTTC.

The chain combines TRBV25-1 with TRBJ1-2; maybe TRBD1 (5 bases). CDR3 size: 13 residues. With 4 bases removed from V and 0 bases from J, the gap between germline ends came to 6 bases. The V gene's germline CDR1 is MGHDK and CDR2 SYGVNS. The DNA of the CDR3 is TGTGCCAGCAGTGTACAGGCTAACTATGGCTACACCTTC. It encodes CASSVQANYGYTF.

V and J are TRBV5-4 and TRBJ1-5; maybe TRBD1 (6 bases). CDR1 is SGHNT and CDR2 is YYREEE in the germline V gene (reference sequence). Trimming took 4 bases from V and 3 from J, leaving 14 bases between them. This CDR3 has 15 residues. The CDR3 sequence: CASSVGGRDNQPQHF. CDR3 DNA: TGTGCCAGCAGCGTAGGGGGGAGGGACAATCAGCCCCAGCATTTT.

This chain joins TRBV7-9 and TRBJ2-3; maybe TRBD2 (6 bases). The CDR3 has 17 amino acids. Trimming took 5 bases from V and 2 from J, leaving 20 bases between them. Germline V gene lookup returns CDR1 SEHNR and CDR2 FQNEAQ (reference sequence). The CDR3 nucleotides read TGTGCCAGCAGCCCATCAGCCGGGACTGACATCACAGATACGCAGTATTTT. It specifies CASSPSAGTDITDTQYF.

This clone appeared a few times. The CDR3 DNA follows: TGTGCCAGCAGCTTAGATGCAGGGGCATACGAGCAGTACTTC. Amino acid sequence: CASSLDAGAYEQYF. This chain joins TRBV7-2 and TRBJ2-7; weak D call: TRBD1 (6 bases). The CDR3 extends over 14 amino acids. Germline loops: CDR1 SGHTA, CDR2 FQGNSA. The V end lost 1 base, the J end lost 4 bases, and 11 bases lay between the germline ends.

The rearrangement uses TRBV30 and TRBJ2-1, with 8 nucleotides matching TRBD2. This CDR3 is 14 amino acids long. CDR1 and CDR2 from the germline V gene are GTSNPN and SVGIG (reference sequence). J gave up 7 bases and V 3 bases, and 8 bases lay outside the gene matches. The CDR3 protein is CAWSKAGALNEQFF. CDR3 coding DNA: TGTGCCTGGAGCAAAGCGGGAGCCCTAAATGAGCAGTTCTTC.

Details on this clone: The same CDR3 can be traced to other DNA sequences in this sample. This rearrangement joins TRBV7-2 to TRBJ1-1, with 11 bases identical to TRBD1. The CDR3 covers 14 residues. V was pared by 5 bases and J by 5 bases, with 4 bases of the junction left unmatched. Germline CDR1 and CDR2: SGHTA and FQGNSA. The CDR3 region is CASSPRDRGTEAFF. The CDR3 DNA reads TGTGCCAGCAGCCCCCGGGACAGGGGGACTGAAGCTTTCTTT.

The rearrangement joins TRBV11-3 to TRBJ1-2, with D perhaps TRBD1 (5 bases). Looked up from germline, CDR1 is SGHNT and CDR2 is YENEEA. There are 13 residues in the CDR3. V was shortened by 4 bases and J by 4 bases, with 10 bases between the two germline ends. The CDR3 coding sequence is TGTGCCAGCAGCTCACGTGACAGCTATGGCTACACCTTC. It encodes CASSSRDSYGYTF. Complete variable domain (other parts from reference TRBV11-3 and TRBJ1-2): EAGVVQSPRYKIIEKKQPVAFWCNPISGHNTLYWYLQNLGQGPELLIRYENEEAVDDSQLPKDRFSAERLKGVDSTLKIQPAELGDSAVYLCASSSRDSYGYTFGSGTRLTVV.

The CDR3, as DNA: TGTGCCAGTAGTCTTCTCAATGAAAAACTGTTTTTT. Its protein is CASSLLNEKLFF. V is TRBV19 and J is TRBJ1-4; D is uncertain. The V gene's germline CDR1 is LNHDA and CDR2 SQIVND (reference sequence). The CDR3 loop spans 12 amino acids. V lost 5 bases and J lost 5, with 6 bases in between.

The chain combines TRBV24-1 with TRBJ2-1, with D tentatively TRBD1 (5 bases). Germline CDR1 and CDR2: KGHDR and SFDVKD. The CDR3 is made up of 13 amino acids. Trimming shortened V by 9 bases and J by 7 bases, and 15 bases separated the two germline ends. CDR3 loop: CATARFSGNEQFF. Here the CDR3 DNA reads TGTGCCACCGCCCGATTCTCAGGGAATGAGCAGTTCTTC.

The rearrangement uses TRBV5-6 and TRBJ1-5, with a tentative D call TRBD1 (6 bases). Germline-derived CDR1 and CDR2 are SGHDT and YYEEEE. CDR3 length equals 17 residues. The germline V and J ends were trimmed by 1 base and 1 base, with 15 bases remaining between them. CDR3 residues: CASSLSGVGSSNQPQHF. CDR3 DNA sequence: TGTGCCAGCAGCTTGTCAGGGGTCGGAAGCAGCAATCAGCCCCAGCATTTT. The variable domain in full, completed from reference TRBV5-6 and TRBJ1-5, reads DAGVTQSPTHLIKTRGQQVTLRCSPKSGHDTVSWYQQALGQGPQFIFQYYEEEERQRGNFPDRFSGHQFPNYSSELNVNALLLGDSALYLCASSLSGVGSSNQPQHFGDGTRLSIL.

The chain joins TRBV7-8 to TRBJ1-2, with 9 positions matching TRBD1. Germline V gives CDR1 SGHVS, CDR2 FQNEAQ. The junction had 15 bases not matched to a gene; V was cut back by 1 base and J by 6 bases. The CDR3 runs 18 residues. In nucleotides, the CDR3 is TGTGCCAGCAGCTTAGAAGGTGGGACAGGGATTTCAATTAATGGCTACACCTTC. Protein: CASSLEGGTGISINGYTF. The entire variable domain, with the rest obtained from reference TRBV7-8 and TRBJ1-2, is as follows: GAGVSQSPRYKVAKRGQDVALRCDPISGHVSLFWYQQALGQGPEFLTYFQNEAQLDKSGLPSDRFFAERPEGSVSTLKIQRTQQEDSAVYLCASSLEGGTGISINGYTFGSGTRLTVV.

V usage is TRBV2 and J usage is TRBJ2-3; 7 positions match TRBD2. The J segment lost 2 bases and the V segment lost 8 bases, leaving 10 bases of the junction unmatched. Germline V gene sequence: CDR1 SNHLY, CDR2 FYNNEI. The CDR3 extends over 15 amino acids. The CDR3 DNA sequence: TGTGCCAGCTCTTCTAGCGGAGTATACACAGATACGCAGTATTTT. The encoded protein is CASSSSGVYTDTQYF.

The chain couples TRBV5-1 to TRBJ1-1; possibly TRBD1 for D (6 bases). Trimming left V 4 bases short and J 4 bases short, with 17 bases between. Germline CDR1 SGHRS, CDR2 YFSETQ. The CDR3 length is 15 residues. For the CDR3, the DNA is TGCGCCAGCAGCCACGGGGACATCTCGTCCACTGAAGCTTTCTTT. It yields the protein CASSHGDISSTEAFF.

This clone was detected only a few times. The chain uses TRBV11-3 and TRBJ2-7; 7 bases are shared with TRBD2. Germline CDR1 reads SGHNT; CDR2 reads YENEEA. The CDR3 has 17 amino acids. Trimming took 1 base from V and 3 from J; bases not matched to a gene: 12. CDR3 nucleotide sequence: TGTGCCAGCAGCTTAGTAGGAGCGGGAATTCCTGGCTACGAGCAGTACTTC. Translation: CASSLVGAGIPGYEQYF.

The J gene is TRBJ2-7, the V gene TRBV3-1 (or the pseudogene TRBV3-2); tentative D call: TRBD2 (6 bases). The CDR3 runs 16 residues. V was trimmed by 3 bases and J by 3 bases, leaving 18 bases between them. Germline CDR1 and CDR2: LGHDT and YNNKEL (reference sequence). The CDR3 coding sequence is TGTGCCAGCAGCCACACTGGTCGGGGGACTGGCTACGAGCAGTACTTC. This encodes CASSHTGRGTGYEQYF.

V is TRBV7-9 and J is TRBJ2-5; TRBD2 matches 8 bases. V lost 3 bases and J lost 4; bases outside the gene matches: 13. Looked up from germline, CDR1 is SEHNR and CDR2 is FQNEAQ (reference sequence). The CDR3 has 17 residues. CDR3 sequence reads: CASSFFPAGDLPETQYF. In DNA, the CDR3 is TGTGCCAGCAGCTTTTTCCCAGCGGGAGACCTGCCAGAGACCCAGTACTTC. The variable domain in full, completed from reference TRBV7-9 and TRBJ2-5, reads DTGVSQNPRHKITKRGQNVTFRCDPISEHNRLYWYRQTLGQGPEFLTYFQNEAQLEKSRLLSDRFSAERPKGSFSTLEIQRTEQGDSAMYLCASSFFPAGDLPETQYFGPGTRLLVL.